Following are 16 T cell receptor beta chains from one sample sequenced in a study of blood T cell repertoires in COVID-19. Profiled with immunoSEQ multiplex PCR; TCRdb holds only in-frame clones, not every one. This sample has some 320,000 clones, with about 89% found just once. Source material: PBMCs or T cells enriched from blood (not recorded which). The receptors originated from a woman between 25 and 40 years old who had recovered from COVID-19.

The CDR3 sequence is CASTLTGSNTEAFF. CDR3 nucleotide sequence: TGTGCCAGCACCCTGACAGGCTCAAACACTGAAGCTTTCTTT. The V and J genes are TRBV7-2 and TRBJ1-1; D possibly corresponds to TRBD1 (6 bases). Germline V gene data show CDR1 as SGHTA and CDR2 as FQGNSA. This CDR3 region has 14 residues. V was pared by 7 bases and J by 2 bases, with 14 bases between.

The CDR3, as DNA: TGTGCCAGCAGCCAAGATTACGGTTCCGACTATAATTCACCCCTCCACTTT. It yields the protein CASSQDYGSDYNSPLHF. V gene TRBV14 combines with J gene TRBJ1-6; D call uncertain. V dropped 0 bases and J dropped 3 bases, with 12 bases sitting between them. From germline, CDR1 is SGHDN and CDR2 FVKESK. The CDR3 spans 17 residues. Full variable domain (remainder filled in from reference TRBV14 and TRBJ1-6): EAGVTQFPSHSVIEKGQTVTLRCDPISGHDNLYWYRRVMGKEIKFLLHFVKESKQDESGMPNNRFLAERTGGTYSTLKVQPAELEDSGVYFCASSQDYGSDYNSPLHFGNGTRLTVT.

The chain is built from TRBV5-5 and TRBJ1-1; D might be TRBD1 (5 bases). CDR1 is SGHKS and CDR2 is YYEKEE in the germline V gene (reference sequence). The CDR3 spans 16 residues. V lost 0 bases to trimming and J lost 2 bases, with 14 bases between them. CDR3 sequence reads: CASSLGAGGVNTEAFF. CDR3 nucleotides: TGTGCCAGCAGCTTGGGGGCTGGAGGGGTCAACACTGAAGCTTTCTTT.

The chain links TRBV4-1 to TRBJ1-1; perhaps TRBD1 as D (5 bases). Deletions cut 4 bases from V and 1 base from J, with 16 bases between. Germline V gene lookup returns CDR1 MGHRA and CDR2 YSYEKL. The CDR3 extends over 16 amino acids. The CDR3 is CASSPTDSWGNTEAFF. CDR3 bases: TGCGCCAGCAGCCCCACTGACAGCTGGGGGAACACTGAAGCTTTCTTT.

The chain joins TRBV7-6 to TRBJ1-2; 8 bases line up with TRBD1. Looked up from germline, CDR1 is SGHVS and CDR2 is FNYEAQ. CDR3 size: 13 residues. The V gene end was trimmed by 5 bases and the J gene end by 4 bases; junction bases not matched to a gene: 3. The CDR3 DNA is TGTGCCAGCAGCCCCGGACAGGGCTATGGCTACACCTTC. It specifies CASSPGQGYGYTF.

The rearrangement joins TRBV5-6 to TRBJ1-2, with D possibly matching TRBD1 (5 bases). The V gene lost 4 bases and the J gene lost 0 bases, with 19 bases spanning the gap. The CDR3 has 17 residues. CDR1 is SGHDT and CDR2 is YYEEEE in the germline V gene. The CDR3, as DNA: TGTGCCAGCAGCCCAAGGAGGGGCCCCTTACCTAACTATGGCTACACCTTC. It specifies CASSPRRGPLPNYGYTF.

Worth noting for this clone: The junction and the germline gene differ at one end; a read error may be behind it. The chain uses TRBV30 and TRBJ2-7; possible D gene TRBD1, 6 bases. Germline CDR1 and CDR2: GTSNPN and SVGIG (reference sequence). CDR3 length equals 11 residues. The CDR3 is CAWSAGTRRSF. CDR3 in DNA: TGTGCCTGGAGTGCAGGGACACGGCGAAGCTTC.

The rearrangement links TRBV6-4 to TRBJ1-1, with D uncertain. This CDR3 contains 8 residues. V was shortened by 6 bases and J by 10 bases, with 3 bases between the two germline ends. Germline CDR1 and CDR2: MRHNA and SNTAGT. CDR3 in amino acids: CASSLAFF. In DNA form, the CDR3 reads TGTGCCAGCAGCCTAGCTTTCTTT.

This sequence joins TRBV7-9 and TRBJ1-1; D call uncertain. Looked up from germline, CDR1 is SEHNR and CDR2 is FQNEAQ (reference sequence). V lost 2 bases, J lost 0 bases, and 16 bases lay in between. The CDR3 spans 17 residues. This CDR3 is CASSLNGQYRMNTEAFF. Here the CDR3 DNA reads TGTGCCAGCAGCTTAAATGGCCAGTACCGCATGAACACTGAAGCTTTCTTT.

This chain uses TRBV14 with TRBJ1-1; 9 nucleotides match TRBD1. The V gene's germline CDR1 is SGHDN and CDR2 FVKESK. The ends lost 3 bases at V and 8 bases at J; junction bases unmatched: 7. This CDR3 region has 14 residues. DNA for the CDR3: TGTGCCAGCAGCCACTACAGGGGGCTGATCGAAGCTTTCTTT. Amino acid sequence: CASSHYRGLIEAFF.

The genes are TRBV4-1 and TRBJ2-7, with D possibly TRBD1 on 6 matching bases. The CDR3 length is 15 residues. The V end lost 4 bases, the J end lost 4 bases, and 17 bases lay between the germline ends. Per germline, CDR1 MGHRA and CDR2 YSYEKL. This chain's CDR3 is CASSPEGGHLYEQYF. The DNA of the CDR3 is TGCGCCAGCAGCCCCGAAGGGGGACACTTATACGAGCAGTACTTC.

This clone occurred once. The chain is built from TRBV27 and TRBJ1-5, with 7 bases aligning to TRBD1. From germline, CDR1 is MNHEY and CDR2 SMNVEV (reference sequence). This CDR3 has 16 residues. Trimming at V came to 5 bases and at J to 2 bases, leaving 9 bases not matched to a gene. CDR3 nucleotide sequence: TGTGCCAGCAGTCCCCAGGGGGAAGGGCGCAATCAGCCCCAGCATTTT. This sequence encodes CASSPQGEGRNQPQHF.

The chain uses TRBV9 and TRBJ1-2, with 10 bases aligning to TRBD1. CDR1 is SGDLS and CDR2 is YYNGEE in the germline V gene. With 4 bases clipped from V and 1 base from J, the junction kept 4 bases outside the gene matches. CDR3 length: 15 amino acids. This CDR3 is CASSPRTGGNYGYTF. The CDR3 coding sequence is TGTGCCAGCAGCCCCAGGACAGGGGGTAACTATGGCTACACCTTC.

Only a few counts were recorded for this clone. This sequence joins TRBV3-1 (or the pseudogene TRBV3-2) and TRBJ1-6, with 10 bases fitting TRBD1. The CDR3 consists of 17 residues. Looked up from germline, CDR1 is LGHDT and CDR2 is YNNKEL (reference sequence). Trimming at V came to 4 bases and at J to 0 bases, leaving 3 bases not matched to a gene. The CDR3 loop is CASSLGQGVSYNSPLHF. The CDR3 DNA reads TGTGCCAGCAGCCTTGGACAGGGGGTCTCCTATAATTCACCCCTCCACTTT.

The chain couples TRBV29-1 to TRBJ1-1; D may be TRBD1 (6 bases). The CDR3 covers 13 residues. Trimming removed 6 bases at V and 1 base at J, with 12 bases between. CDR1 and CDR2 from the germline V gene are SQVTM and ANQGSEA. DNA for the CDR3: TGCAGCGTCTCCCGGACAGCGAACACTGAAGCTTTCTTT. Amino acids: CSVSRTANTEAFF.

This clone was picked up one time. This chain joins TRBV28 and TRBJ1-4, with D possibly matching TRBD1 (5 bases). This CDR3 contains 13 residues. Trimming cost V 5 bases and J 8 bases, with 12 bases left between them. Germline CDR1 is MDHEN and CDR2 is SYDVKM. CDR3 residues: CASSQGWIEKLFF. The CDR3, as DNA: TGTGCCAGCAGTCAGGGTTGGATCGAAAAACTGTTTTTT.